This TCR beta chain came from a study of T-cell reconstitution after alpha-beta-depleted transplantation in children. TCRbeta library construction was performed incorporating unique molecular identifiers. TCRdb fed the PCR reads into MiXCR, producing one record per CDR3 protein. The sample lists roughly 400,000 distinct CDR3 sequences; about a fifth were seen once. This clonotype was detected many times. This sequence was found in a human donor who donated a stem cell graft to a child with acute myeloid leukemia. This specimen consisted of PBMCs from the stem cell graft donor, obtained from the stem cell graft.

DNA for the CDR3: TGTGCCAGCAGTTTCGCGGAAGGCTCCTACGAGCAGTACTTC. The encoded protein is CASSFAEGSYEQYF. The chain links TRBV28 to TRBJ2-7; no reliable D call. The CDR3 spans 14 residues. V lost 3 bases to trimming and J lost 0 bases, with 9 bases between them. CDR1 is MDHEN and CDR2 is SYDVKM in the germline V gene.